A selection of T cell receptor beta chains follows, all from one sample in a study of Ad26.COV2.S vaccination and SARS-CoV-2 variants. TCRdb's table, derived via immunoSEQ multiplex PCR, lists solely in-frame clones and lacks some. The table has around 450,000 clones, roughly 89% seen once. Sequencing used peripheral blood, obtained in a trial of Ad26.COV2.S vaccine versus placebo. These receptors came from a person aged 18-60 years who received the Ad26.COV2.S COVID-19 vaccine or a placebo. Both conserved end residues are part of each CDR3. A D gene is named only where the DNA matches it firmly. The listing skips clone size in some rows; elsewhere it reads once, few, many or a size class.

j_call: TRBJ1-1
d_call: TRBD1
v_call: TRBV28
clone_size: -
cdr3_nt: TGTGCCAGCACCATACAGGGGTGGGGGGAGCCGAACACTGAAGCTTTCTTT
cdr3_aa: CASTIQGWGEPNTEAFF

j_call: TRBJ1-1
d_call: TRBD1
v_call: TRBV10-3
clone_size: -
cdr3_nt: TGTGCCATCAGGGGACAGGGGTACACTGAAGCTTTCTTT
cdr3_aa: CAIRGQGYTEAFF

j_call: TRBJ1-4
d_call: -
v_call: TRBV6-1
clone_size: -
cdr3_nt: TGTGCCAGCAGTGAATATAGGGCAGACCTTAATGAAAAACTGTTTTTT
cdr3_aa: CASSEYRADLNEKLFF

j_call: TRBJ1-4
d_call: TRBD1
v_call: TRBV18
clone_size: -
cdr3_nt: TGTGCCAGCTCCCCGGACAGGGGAAGTGAAAAACTGTTTTTT
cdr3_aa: CASSPDRGSEKLFF

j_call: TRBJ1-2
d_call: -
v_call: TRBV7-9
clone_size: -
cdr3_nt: TGTGCCAGCAGCTCAATTAACTATGGCTACACCTTC
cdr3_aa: CASSSINYGYTF

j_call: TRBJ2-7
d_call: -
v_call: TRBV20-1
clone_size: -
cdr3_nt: TGCAGTGCTCCCGACGCTTACGAGCAGTACTTC
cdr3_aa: CSAPDAYEQYF

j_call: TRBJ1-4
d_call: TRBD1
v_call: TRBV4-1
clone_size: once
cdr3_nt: TGCGCCAGCAGCCCCCGTGGGACAGGGTACGAAAAACTGTTTTTT
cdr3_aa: CASSPRGTGYEKLFF

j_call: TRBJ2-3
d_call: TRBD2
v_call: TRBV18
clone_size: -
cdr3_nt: TGTGCCAGCTCACCATTGGCGGGAGGGCCCACAGATACGCAGTATTTT
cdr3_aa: CASSPLAGGPTDTQYF

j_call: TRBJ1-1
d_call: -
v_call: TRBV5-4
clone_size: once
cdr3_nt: TGTGCCAGCAGCTTGAATCTGAACACTGAAGCTTTCTTT
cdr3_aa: CASSLNLNTEAFF

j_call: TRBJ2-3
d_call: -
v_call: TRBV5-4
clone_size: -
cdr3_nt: TGTGCCAGCAGCTCCCACCGGGGTCCAGGGACGCAGTATTTT
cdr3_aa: CASSSHRGPGTQYF

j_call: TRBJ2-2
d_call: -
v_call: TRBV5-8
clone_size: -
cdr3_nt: TGTGCCAGCAGCTTCGAAGCGATCGGGGAGCTGTTTTTT
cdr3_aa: CASSFEAIGELFF

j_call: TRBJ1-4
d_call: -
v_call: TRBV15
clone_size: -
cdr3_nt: TGTGCCACCAGCAGAGGACCTCCAACTAATGAAAAACTGTTTTTT
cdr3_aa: CATSRGPPTNEKLFF

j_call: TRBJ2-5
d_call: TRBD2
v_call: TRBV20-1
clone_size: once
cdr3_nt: TGCAGTGCTAGTCGAGGACTAGCTTTTGGAGAGACCCAGTACTTC
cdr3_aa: CSASRGLAFGETQYF

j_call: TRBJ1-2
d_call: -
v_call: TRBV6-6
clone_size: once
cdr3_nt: TGTGCCAGCAGCCGACTCTTCGGGGAGGCCTATGGCTACACCTTC
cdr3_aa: CASSRLFGEAYGYTF

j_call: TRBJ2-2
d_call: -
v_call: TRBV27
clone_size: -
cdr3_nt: TGTGCCAGCAGTTTAGCCGGGGAGCTGTTTTTT
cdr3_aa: CASSLAGELFF

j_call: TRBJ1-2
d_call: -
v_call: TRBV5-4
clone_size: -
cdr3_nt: TGTGCCAGCAGCCCCAGGTCTACCTATGGCTACACCTTC
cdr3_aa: CASSPRSTYGYTF

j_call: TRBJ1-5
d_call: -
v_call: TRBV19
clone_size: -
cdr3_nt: TGTGCCAGTACGTGGGGCGCGCATAGCAATCAGCCCCAGCATTTT
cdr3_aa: CASTWGAHSNQPQHF

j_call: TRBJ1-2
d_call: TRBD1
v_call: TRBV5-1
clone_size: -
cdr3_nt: TGCGCCAGCAGCTTGCCGGACAGGGGGACATTGTACGGGGATTACTATGGCTACACCTTC
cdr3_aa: CASSLPDRGTLYGDYYGYTF

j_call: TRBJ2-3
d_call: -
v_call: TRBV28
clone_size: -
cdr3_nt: TGTGCCAGCAGTTCCCTCACAGATACGCAGTATTTT
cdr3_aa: CASSSLTDTQYF

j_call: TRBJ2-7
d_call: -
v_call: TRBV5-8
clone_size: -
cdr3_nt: TGTGCCAGCAGCATCAGGGAATCCTACGAGCAGTACTTC
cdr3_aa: CASSIRESYEQYF

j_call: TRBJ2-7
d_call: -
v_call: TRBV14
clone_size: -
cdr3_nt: TGTGCCAGCAGCCAAGATGGGTACGGAGACTACGAGCAGTACTTC
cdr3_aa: CASSQDGYGDYEQYF

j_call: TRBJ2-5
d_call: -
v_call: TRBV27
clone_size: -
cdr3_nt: TGTGCCAGCAGTCCCGCCGGGGCAGGGGAGACCCAGTACTTC
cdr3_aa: CASSPAGAGETQYF

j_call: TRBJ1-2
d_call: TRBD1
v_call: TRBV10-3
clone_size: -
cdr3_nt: TGTGCCATCAGTGATACAGGGGCGGCTGGCTACACCTTC
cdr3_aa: CAISDTGAAGYTF

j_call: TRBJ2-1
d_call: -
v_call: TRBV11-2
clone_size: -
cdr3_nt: TGTGCCAGCAGCTTCCACCACTGGAGCTCCTACAATGAGCAGTTCTTC
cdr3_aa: CASSFHHWSSYNEQFF

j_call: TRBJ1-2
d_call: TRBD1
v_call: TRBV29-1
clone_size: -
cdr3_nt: TGCAGCTCCCGGACAGGGCCGAACTATGGCTACACCTTC
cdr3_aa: CSSRTGPNYGYTF